This T cell receptor (beta chain) was recovered during a study of beta chain features in type 1 diabetes. Study-level findings and limits: A moderate, significant TCRB CDR3 shortening appeared in type 1 diabetes across four CD4+ subsets.

Using CD45RO/CCR7/CD25/CD127/CD95/CD27, CD4+ naive, central memory, regulatory and stem cell-like memory cells were sorted. Germline CDR1 and CDR2: SEHNR and FQNEAQ (reference sequence). The CDR3 totals 13 residues. V was cut by 5 bases and J by 4 bases, with 11 bases left in between. Concerning this clone: Its antigen remains unknown.

Sequenced material consisted of expressed TCRB transcripts (all of the isolated RNA was reverse transcribed). Here immunoSEQ multiplex PCR was the method, and the copy in TCRdb shows in-frame clones only, minus some. The sample has approximately 240,000 clones, 16% seen once. Sequencing used naive CD4+ T cells from blood. The TCR comes from a man younger than 45 with type 1 diabetes. The chain has TRBV7-9 and TRBJ1-1; no reliable D call. The CDR3 region has the DNA TGTGCCAGCAGCCTCCAACGGGCCACTGAAGCTTTCTTT. It yields the protein CASSLQRATEAFF.